Listed below are T cell receptor beta chains from one sample, sequenced in a study of Ad26.COV2.S vaccination and SARS-CoV-2 variants. Sequencing used immunoSEQ multiplex PCR; TCRdb keeps in-frame clones, though not all of them. The sample gives around 320,000 clones, 70% to 90% of which show up once; roughly 2% is in the top ten. Source: peripheral blood, taken in a trial of Ad26.COV2.S vaccine versus placebo. The receptors were gathered from a person between 18 and 65 years old who received the Ad26.COV2.S COVID-19 vaccine or a placebo. The conserved cysteine and the conserved F or W are not part of the CDR3 here. A D gene is named only where the DNA matches it firmly.

TRBJ2-3	TRBV9	TRBD2	ASSVTSGGAGSTDTQY
TRBJ2-7	TRBV30	NA	AWSIGDEQY
TRBJ1-1	TRBV4-1	NA	ASSVTGLNTEAF
TRBJ1-3	TRBV19	NA	ASRPGPFARISGNTIY
TRBJ1-6	TRBV19	TRBD1	ASSIRDRGLDSPLH
TRBJ2-3	TRBV6-1	TRBD2	ASSEKAGGPDTQY
TRBJ1-6	TRBV6-5	NA	ASSSLDASYNSPLH
TRBJ1-1	TRBV28	TRBD1	ASSVRGPAEAF
TRBJ2-1	TRBV11-1	NA	ASSLDRVSYNEQF
TRBJ1-1	TRBV12-2	NA	ASRLYRGCKVGAEAF
TRBJ2-7	TRBV5-1	NA	ASSLAKPSWYEQY
TRBJ2-7	TRBV27	TRBD2	ASSLGTSGYTGQY
TRBJ2-6	TRBV18	NA	ASSPAVRSGANVLT
TRBJ2-7	TRBV10-3	TRBD1	AITRDRAHEQY
TRBJ2-7	TRBV27	TRBD1	ASSQTGQGAYEQY